The TCR beta chain under discussion was sequenced for a study of blood T cell repertoires in COVID-19. Study as a whole: The analysed material was cDNA or gDNA that came from T cells, B-cell-depleted T cells, or PBMCs.

Sequenced by immunoSEQ multiplex PCR; TCRdb stores in-frame clones only, minus some. The sample lists fewer than 250,000 clones, approximately 85% seen once, with over 3.5% in the top ten. This clone was seen a few times. The V end was cut by 4 bases, the J end by 9 bases, with 13 bases between. Germline V gene sequence: CDR1 KGHSH, CDR2 LQKENI. The CDR3 runs to 14 residues. Specimen: peripheral blood. The gene calls are TRBV18 and TRBJ1-6; D call uncertain. The sequence was obtained from a woman aged 70-85 years with acute or convalescent COVID-19. The CDR3 region has the DNA TGTGCCAGCTCACTTTCGGAGGATGCTTCACCCCTCCACTTT. Translated, it gives CASSLSEDASPLHF.